This passage covers 6 T cell receptor beta chains from one sample sequenced in a study of beta chain features in type 1 diabetes (dated 2018 in TCRdb). The protocol used for the library was the immunoSEQ multiplex PCR assay. The entire amount of isolated RNA was reverse transcribed using the High Capacity cDNA Reverse Transcription Kit, so the sequenced TCRB transcripts were expressed ones. TCRdb mirrors the immuneACCESS table, restricted to in-frame sequences. Some clones are absent from its copies; in checked studies, under half trace to an unresolved V gene, and the reason for the others is unknown. This sample holds almost 350,000 clones; roughly 8% were observed only once. The biggest ten clones account for 0.44% of the sample. Sequencing was carried out using central memory CD4+ T cells from blood. The receptors derive from a young woman in good health.

Regarding this clone: An end of the junction does not agree with germline; a read error may underlie this. V and J are TRBV7-2 and TRBJ1-4; no definite D call. The CDR3 totals 13 residues. Per germline, CDR1 SGHTA and CDR2 FQGNSA. The CDR3 here is CASSQSGVRKLFF. CDR3 nucleotides: TGCGCCAGCAGCCAATCTGGGGTGAGAAAACTGTTTTTT.

V gene TRBV28 combines with J gene TRBJ1-2, with 7 bases matching TRBD1. This CDR3 spans 14 amino acids. Trimming cost V 6 bases and J 2 bases; bases outside gene matches: 6. Germline-derived CDR1 and CDR2 are MDHEN and SYDVKM. The DNA for the CDR3 is TGTGCCAGCAGGGCTGAGACAGGGAACTATGGCTACACCTTC. Translation gives CASRAETGNYGYTF.

The V gene is TRBV20-1, the J gene TRBJ2-2; D gene uncertain. The V and J ends lost 7 bases and 4 bases respectively, with 1 base between them. CDR3 length: 9 amino acids. CDR1 and CDR2 from the germline V gene are DFQATT and SNEGSKA (reference sequence). CDR3 DNA sequence: TGCAGTGGCACCGGGGAGCTGTTTTTT. It yields the protein CSGTGELFF.

The chain is built from TRBV5-6 and TRBJ2-2, with a possible D match to TRBD1 (6 bases). The CDR3 is 16 amino acids. V was trimmed by 3 bases and J by 0 bases, leaving 12 bases between them. CDR1 and CDR2 (germline): SGHDT, YYEEEE. For the CDR3, the DNA is TGTGCCAGCAGCTGGGGGCTGGGTTCGAACACCGGGGAGCTGTTTTTT. Translation gives CASSWGLGSNTGELFF. Full variable domain (rest looked up from reference TRBV5-6 and TRBJ2-2): DAGVTQSPTHLIKTRGQQVTLRCSPKSGHDTVSWYQQALGQGPQFIFQYYEEEERQRGNFPDRFSGHQFPNYSSELNVNALLLGDSALYLCASSWGLGSNTGELFFGEGSRLTVL.

This clone has more than one count but fewer than ten. For the CDR3, the DNA is TGTGCCAGCAGTGAACGGTCTACTAATGAAAAACTGTTTTTT. Its translation is CASSERSTNEKLFF. The chain is built from TRBV2 and TRBJ1-4; D call uncertain. V was cut by 2 bases and J by 2 bases, with 6 bases left in between. The germline V gene has CDR1 SNHLY and CDR2 FYNNEI. This CDR3 is built from 14 residues.

This clone has just a few counts. The chain links TRBV5-1 to TRBJ2-7; 8 nucleotides line up with TRBD2. The CDR3 contains 14 residues. V lost 4 bases, J lost 4 bases, and 7 bases stayed unmatched. Looked up from germline, CDR1 is SGHRS and CDR2 is YFSETQ. CDR3 loop: CASSRGLDTYEQYF. The CDR3 coding sequence is TGCGCCAGCAGCAGGGGACTAGACACGTACGAGCAGTACTTC.